This T cell receptor beta chain was retrieved from a study of T cell changes during pregnancy in multiple sclerosis. Sequencing was performed with immunoSEQ multiplex PCR; in TCRdb, only in-frame clones are kept and a portion is missing. The profile shows approximately 84,000 clones, around 93% of them singletons. The CDR3 spans 13 residues. Looked up from germline, CDR1 is SGHNT and CDR2 is YENEEA. Trimming cost V 4 bases and J 4 bases, with 7 bases left between them. The source material was peripheral blood, sampled in the third trimester of pregnancy. V and J are TRBV11-3 and TRBJ2-2, with no clear D. The clonotype comes from a female donor with multiple sclerosis, enrolled in a pregnancy study. In DNA, the CDR3 is TGTGCCAGCAGCTACACCACCACCGGGGAGCTGTTTTTT. Encoded protein: CASSYTTTGELFF.